A single sample is the source of the 27 T cell receptor beta chains below, sequenced in a study of CD8 T cells in Susac syndrome (dated by TCRdb to the late 2010s). The library relied on the immunoSEQ multiplex PCR assay. RNA was extracted using the RNeasy kit, and roughly 0.5 to 1 microgram was reverse transcribed with random hexamers. The public reads were reprocessed in TCRdb via fastp at Q25 and MiXCR, keeping in-frame beta chains. Identical CDR3 protein sequences are pooled into one entry, listed with their most common genes and DNA. Across this sample there are 100,000 to 150,000 distinct CDR3 sequences, with more than 85% seen only once. Clones ranked in the top ten supply approximately 0.29% of the sample. The sequenced sample consisted of CD8+ T cells from PBMCs. These receptors were obtained from a human donor with multiple sclerosis.

V gene TRBV6-6 combines with J gene TRBJ1-1; D gene unclear. Germline CDR1 MNHNY, CDR2 SVGAGI (reference sequence). The V gene lost 6 bases and the J gene lost 1 base, with 15 bases spanning the gap. The CDR3 is 15 amino acids. The CDR3 DNA is TGTGCCAGCAGCCCTACGGGTACCGGGAACACTGAAGCTTTCTTT. Encoded protein: CASSPTGTGNTEAFF.

The chain couples TRBV15 to TRBJ1-5, with D perhaps TRBD1 (6 bases). The V gene lost 2 bases and the J gene lost 7 bases, with 15 bases spanning the gap. Germline loops: CDR1 LNHNV, CDR2 YYDKDF (reference sequence). There are 15 residues in the CDR3. Here the CDR3 DNA reads TGTGCCACCAGCAGACATACAGGGCAAGGCCAGCCCCAGCATTTT. Amino acids: CATSRHTGQGQPQHF.

J is TRBJ2-1 and V is TRBV12-3 or TRBV12-4; D is possibly TRBD1 or TRBD2 (6 bases each). The CDR3 totals 15 residues. The V and J ends lost 3 bases and 4 bases respectively, with 13 bases between them. This CDR3 reads CASSFLGGGYNEQFF. CDR3 in DNA: TGTGCCAGCAGTTTTCTCGGGGGCGGATACAATGAGCAGTTCTTC.

This clonotype was seen only once. This chain connects TRBV20-1 to TRBJ2-2, with a possible D match to TRBD2 (6 bases). The germline V gene encodes CDR1 DFQATT and CDR2 SNEGSKA (reference sequence). The CDR3 is 15 amino acids. Trimming cost V 0 bases and J 2 bases, with 10 bases left between them. CDR3: CSARDLRDNTGELFF. CDR3 in DNA: TGCAGTGCTAGAGATTTGCGGGACAACACCGGGGAGCTGTTTTTT.

The CDR3 reads CASSQYQGAGELFF. CDR3 DNA: TGCGCCAGCAGCCAATATCAGGGGGCCGGGGAGCTGTTTTTT. The J gene is TRBJ2-2, the V gene TRBV4-1, with 7 bases matching TRBD1. Trimming removed 2 bases from V and 6 bases from J; junction bases left unmatched: 3. CDR1 is MGHRA and CDR2 is YSYEKL in the germline V gene. CDR3 length equals 14 residues.

This sequence joins TRBV29-1 and TRBJ2-7; no clear D gene. Germline CDR1 and CDR2: SQVTM and ANQGSEA. The CDR3 extends over 13 amino acids. Trimming stripped 1 base from V and 3 bases from J, with 10 bases between. The CDR3 coding sequence is TGCAGCGTTGAAGCGGTATCCAGCTACGAGCAGTACTTC. Amino acids: CSVEAVSSYEQYF.

The chain is built from TRBV6-4 and TRBJ2-3; 8 bases align to TRBD1. The junction had 14 bases not matched to a gene; V was cut back by 8 bases and J by 4 bases. This CDR3 comprises 16 residues. CDR1 and CDR2 from the germline V gene are MRHNA and SNTAGT. The CDR3 sequence: CASPSTEGTGADTQYF. The CDR3, as DNA: TGTGCCAGCCCATCCACGGAGGGGACAGGAGCAGATACGCAGTATTTT.

The chain joins TRBV2 to TRBJ1-2; a weak D match, TRBD1 (6 bases). The CDR3 contains 15 residues. V was shortened by 4 bases and J by 0 bases, with 12 bases between the two germline ends. Looked up from germline, CDR1 is SNHLY and CDR2 is FYNNEI. This CDR3 reads CASSVGQQANYGYTF. In DNA form, the CDR3 reads TGTGCCAGCAGTGTAGGACAGCAAGCTAACTATGGCTACACCTTC.

The rearrangement links TRBV19 to TRBJ1-1, with D hard to call. The CDR3 is 15 residues long. Germline CDR1 LNHDA, CDR2 SQIVND (reference sequence). Trimming shortened V by 3 bases and J by 1 base, and 12 bases separated the two germline ends. CDR3 loop: CASSMSPSQNTEAFF. The CDR3 region has the DNA TGTGCCAGTAGTATGTCCCCCTCGCAGAACACTGAAGCTTTCTTT.

V and J are TRBV11-2 and TRBJ2-7; D may be TRBD1 or TRBD2 (6 bases each). The CDR3 extends over 16 amino acids. The germline CDR1 and CDR2 sequences are SGHAT and FQNNGV. The V and J ends lost 1 base and 5 bases respectively, with 18 bases between them. The CDR3 bases are TGTGCCAGCAGCTTAGCCTCTTTCGGGGGCTGGGACGAGCAGTACTTC. Amino acid sequence: CASSLASFGGWDEQYF.

The J gene is TRBJ1-1, the V gene TRBV4-1; D remains unclear. Trimming pared 2 bases from V and 4 bases from J, leaving 11 bases between. The CDR3 covers 14 residues. The germline gives CDR1 MGHRA, CDR2 YSYEKL. CDR3 sequence: CASSQSPRGTEAFF. CDR3 bases: TGCGCCAGCAGCCAATCCCCCCGGGGCACTGAAGCTTTCTTT.

This chain joins TRBV6-5 and TRBJ2-7; D call uncertain. Trimming took off 0 bases at V and 0 bases at J, with 9 bases between the two ends. The CDR3 length is 15 residues. The germline V gene has CDR1 MNHEY and CDR2 SVGAGI. The CDR3 protein is CASSYSPSHSYEQYF. Written as DNA, the CDR3 is TGTGCCAGCAGTTACTCGCCCAGCCACTCCTACGAGCAGTACTTC.

The chain uses TRBV27 and TRBJ2-1; 9 bases are a match to TRBD2. This CDR3 has 14 amino acids. Per germline, CDR1 MNHEY and CDR2 SMNVEV (reference sequence). Trimming cost V 6 bases and J 7 bases; bases outside gene matches: 7. In DNA form, the CDR3 reads TGTGCCAGCAGGCGGGGGGGGCCAAGAAATGAGCAGTTCTTC. Residues: CASRRGGPRNEQFF.

As DNA, the CDR3 is TGTGCCAGCAGTTACCTTACGGGGGAAAAACTGTTTTTT. Its protein is CASSYLTGEKLFF. This chain connects TRBV6-6 to TRBJ1-4; D call uncertain. Germline V gives CDR1 MNHNY, CDR2 SVGAGI (reference sequence). The ends were cut back, 2 bases at V and 8 bases at J, with 9 bases in the middle. This CDR3 is built from 13 residues.

This clonotype was recorded once. The chain joins TRBV30 to TRBJ1-2; D remains unclear. The CDR3 consists of 18 residues. The V gene lost 2 bases and the J gene lost 1 base, with 23 bases spanning the gap. CDR1 is GTSNPN and CDR2 is SVGIG in the germline V gene (reference sequence). DNA of the CDR3: TGTGCCTGGAGTAGAATACACCTGGGGAACGGGGTTAACTATGGCTACACCTTC. Its protein is CAWSRIHLGNGVNYGYTF. The full variable domain, in which reference TRBV30 and TRBJ1-2 provide the parts outside the CDR3, is SQTIHQWPATLVQPVGSPLSLECTVEGTSNPNLYWYRQAAGRGLQLLFYSVGIGQISSEVPQNLSASRPQDRQFILSSKKLLLSDSGFYLCAWSRIHLGNGVNYGYTFGSGTRLTVV.

V and J are TRBV7-2 and TRBJ1-1, with D hard to call. This CDR3 region has 16 residues. Deletions cut 5 bases from V and 7 bases from J, with 23 bases between. Germline V gene data show CDR1 as SGHTA and CDR2 as FQGNSA. The CDR3: CASSTNPHWAYDEAFF. Here the CDR3 DNA reads TGTGCCAGCAGCACCAACCCGCATTGGGCTTATGATGAAGCTTTCTTT.

With regard to this clonotype: A read error may account for a junction end that differs from germline. The chain employs TRBV5-4 and TRBJ2-7, with 10 nucleotides matching TRBD1. The CDR3 length is 13 residues. Germline V gene lookup returns CDR1 SGHNT and CDR2 YYREEE (reference sequence). CDR3 in DNA: TGTGCCAGCAGGTTGGGACAGGGGAACGAGCAGTACTTC. Its translation: CASRLGQGNEQYF.

The chain uses TRBV7-6 and TRBJ1-3, with D maybe TRBD1 (6 bases). CDR3 length: 13 residues. CDR1 and CDR2 from the germline V gene are SGHVS and FNYEAQ. V was cut by 6 bases and J by 0 bases, with 6 bases left in between. Here the CDR3 reads CASRQGSGNTIYF. CDR3 DNA: TGTGCCAGCAGACAGGGCTCTGGAAACACCATATATTTT.

This clonotype was recorded once. The rearrangement links TRBV4-1 to TRBJ2-3; D remains ambiguous. The CDR3 has 13 amino acids. Germline lookup yields CDR1 MGHRA and CDR2 YSYEKL. V dropped 5 bases and J dropped 8 bases, with 14 bases sitting between them. The CDR3 region is CASSRVGLFTQYF. As DNA, the CDR3 is TGCGCCAGCAGCAGAGTCGGCTTGTTTACGCAGTATTTT.

The chain has TRBV6-1 and TRBJ1-5, with a weak D call TRBD1 (6 bases). With 2 bases removed from V and 4 bases from J, the gap between germline ends came to 15 bases. CDR3 size: 16 residues. In germline, CDR1 is MNHNS, CDR2 SASEGT. This CDR3 reads CASSETAGALNQPQHF. Here the CDR3 DNA reads TGTGCCAGCAGTGAAACTGCAGGGGCCCTGAATCAGCCCCAGCATTTT.

The chain has TRBV6-5 and TRBJ2-5, with 8 positions matching TRBD2. The CDR3 is 15 residues long. J was trimmed by 4 bases and V by 4 bases; bases with no gene match: 8. Looked up from germline, CDR1 is MNHEY and CDR2 is SVGAGI. In DNA form, the CDR3 reads TGTGCCAGCAGTTCGTCTGGCGGGAGGAGAGAGACCCAGTACTTC. As protein: CASSSSGGRRETQYF.

This chain joins TRBV5-6 and TRBJ2-5, with D hard to call. The CDR3 sequence is 11 residues long. V lost 0 bases to trimming and J lost 6 bases, with 3 bases between them. Germline V CDR1 and CDR2: SGHDT, YYEEEE. Here the CDR3 DNA reads TGTGCCAGCAGCTTGGAAAAGACCCAGTACTTC. Translating it yields CASSLEKTQYF. Full variable domain (rest looked up from reference TRBV5-6 and TRBJ2-5): DAGVTQSPTHLIKTRGQQVTLRCSPKSGHDTVSWYQQALGQGPQFIFQYYEEEERQRGNFPDRFSGHQFPNYSSELNVNALLLGDSALYLCASSLEKTQYFGPGTRLLVL.

The chain couples TRBV19 to TRBJ2-1; possibly TRBD1 or TRBD2 for D (5 bases each). V lost 3 bases, J lost 8 bases, and 14 bases lay in between. The CDR3 length is 14 residues. CDR1 is LNHDA and CDR2 is SQIVND in the germline V gene (reference sequence). The CDR3 protein is CASSMVGPSYEQFF. CDR3 bases: TGTGCCAGTAGTATGGTGGGACCCTCTTATGAGCAGTTCTTC.

CDR3 in amino acids: CSARALGGESYEQYF. The CDR3 bases are TGCAGTGCTAGAGCCCTGGGGGGGGAATCCTACGAGCAGTACTTC. The V and J genes are TRBV20-1 and TRBJ2-7; 7 bases line up with TRBD2. The trim removed 1 base at V and 1 base at J, leaving 7 bases unmatched. Germline V gene lookup returns CDR1 DFQATT and CDR2 SNEGSKA (reference sequence). The CDR3 runs 15 residues.

The chain carries TRBV7-9 and TRBJ1-1, with a tentative D call TRBD1 (6 bases). The CDR3 covers 16 residues. The V gene's germline CDR1 is SEHNR and CDR2 FQNEAQ (reference sequence). Between the trimmed V and J ends, which lost 5 bases and 5 bases, there was a span of 21 bases. The CDR3 here is CASSPPLRGAGTEAFF. The CDR3, as DNA: TGTGCCAGCAGCCCCCCCCTGAGGGGGGCGGGAACTGAAGCTTTCTTT.

The gene calls are TRBV29-1 and TRBJ1-2, with 7 positions matching TRBD1. The germline V gene has CDR1 SQVTM and CDR2 ANQGSEA. V dropped 7 bases and J dropped 3; count of bases not matched to a gene: 8. The CDR3 totals 13 residues. The CDR3 region is CSAKGAPDYGYTF. CDR3 DNA sequence: TGCAGCGCAAAGGGGGCGCCGGACTATGGCTACACCTTC.

V usage is TRBV19 and J usage is TRBJ2-7; D gene uncertain. Germline V CDR1 and CDR2: LNHDA, SQIVND (reference sequence). V gave up 5 bases and J gave up 6 bases, with 14 bases separating them. The length of the CDR3 is 13 residues. CDR3 protein: CASSVVTAREQYF. CDR3 nucleotides: TGTGCCAGTAGTGTTGTAACAGCTCGCGAGCAGTACTTC.